The clone carrying this T cell receptor beta chain has at least ten counts. The data are from a study of T-cell reconstitution after alpha-beta-depleted transplantation in children. Trimming shortened V by 6 bases and J by 6 bases, and 9 bases separated the two germline ends. CDR1 and CDR2 from the germline V gene are SQVTM and ANQGSEA. The CDR3 loop spans 11 amino acids. Researchers prepared the TCRbeta library using unique molecular identifiers, the study reports. TCRdb independently ran MiXCR on the PCR reads; one entry per CDR3 protein. The repertoire holds about 110,000 distinct CDR3 sequences, 6.4% seen once, with approximately 23% in the top ten.

The TCR was taken from a male patient aged 2-15 years who had a stem cell transplant for acute lymphoblastic leukemia, so the T cells may come from the graft donor. The chain links TRBV29-1 to TRBJ1-3, with D uncertain. The sample was PBMCs, mostly from graft donor cells, taken 360 days after TCRalphabeta/CD19-depleted stem cell transplant. CDR3: CSVRAPNTIYF. DNA for the CDR3: TGCAGCGTCCGGGCCCCAAACACCATATATTTT.